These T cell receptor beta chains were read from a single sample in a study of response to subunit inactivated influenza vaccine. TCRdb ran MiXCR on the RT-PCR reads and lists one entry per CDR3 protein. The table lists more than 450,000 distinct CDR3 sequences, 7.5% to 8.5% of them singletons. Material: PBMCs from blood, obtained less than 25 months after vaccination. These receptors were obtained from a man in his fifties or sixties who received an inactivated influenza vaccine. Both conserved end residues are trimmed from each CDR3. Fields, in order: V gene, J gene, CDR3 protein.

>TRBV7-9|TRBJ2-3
ASSFVLAGMADTQY
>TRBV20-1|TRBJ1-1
SARKRDSWNTEAF
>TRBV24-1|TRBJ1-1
ATSDTRGPEAF
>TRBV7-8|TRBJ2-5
ASSPIRQGGRETQY
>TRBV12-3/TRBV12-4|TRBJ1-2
ASSLAQANNYGYT
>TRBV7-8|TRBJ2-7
ASSIVGATYEQY
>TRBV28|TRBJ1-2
ASRTPSGVYGYT
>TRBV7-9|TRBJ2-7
ASSYRDLYEQY
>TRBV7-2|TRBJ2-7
ASSLIGGESYEQY
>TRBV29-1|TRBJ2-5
SVSPRLSQETQY
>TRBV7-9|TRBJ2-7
ASSLTGTHLEGEQY
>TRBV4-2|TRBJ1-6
ASSPRGQKNSPLH
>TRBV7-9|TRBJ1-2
ASSLGRNPNYGYT
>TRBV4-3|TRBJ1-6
ASSQDRRNSPLH
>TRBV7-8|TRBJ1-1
ASSADEMNTEAF
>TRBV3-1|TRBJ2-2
ASSQDFTSRNTGELF
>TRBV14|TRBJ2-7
ASSHHNGVYEQY
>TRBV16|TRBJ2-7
ASSQSAGGEQY
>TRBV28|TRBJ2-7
ASSLLILAGATEQY
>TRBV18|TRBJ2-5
ASSLKSGKETQY
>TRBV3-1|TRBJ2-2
ASSEEFSRDTGELF
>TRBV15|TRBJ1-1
ATSRDTRNTEAF
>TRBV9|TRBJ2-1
ASSGVPDGTSSYNEQF
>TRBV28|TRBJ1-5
ASQTASNQPQH
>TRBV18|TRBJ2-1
ASSGLAGVSNEQF
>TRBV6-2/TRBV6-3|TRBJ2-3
ASSSGTPRTDTQY
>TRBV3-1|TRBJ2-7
ASSSKRESSYEQY
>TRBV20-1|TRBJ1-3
SASWETGYSGNTIY
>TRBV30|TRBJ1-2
AWSGQGGGGYT
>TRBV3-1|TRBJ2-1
ASSQARSNEQF
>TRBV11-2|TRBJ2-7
ASSLVWGAGAYEQY
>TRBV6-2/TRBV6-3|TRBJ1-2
ASSRAYGYT
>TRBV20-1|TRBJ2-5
SARGRGGLQETQY
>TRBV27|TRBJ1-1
ASSPSWTGMNTEAF
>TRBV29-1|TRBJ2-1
SVVPTWIDEQF
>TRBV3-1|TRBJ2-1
ASSPKSTGTSGSVQF
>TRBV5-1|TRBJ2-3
ASSLRSLGERRTDTQY
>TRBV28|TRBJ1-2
ASILGQGASGYT
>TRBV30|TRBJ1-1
AWSVMGNTEAF
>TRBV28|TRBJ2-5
ASSLQVPATQY
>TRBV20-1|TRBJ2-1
SAPLAGGRGSYEQF
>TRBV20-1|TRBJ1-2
SATSSGYT
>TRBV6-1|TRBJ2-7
ASSPARSSYEQY
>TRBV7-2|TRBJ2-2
ASSFHRASGTGELF
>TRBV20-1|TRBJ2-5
SAGQGTYQETQY
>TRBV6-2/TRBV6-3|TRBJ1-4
ASGHWGEKLF
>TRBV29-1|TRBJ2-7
SVTTGTGSSEQY